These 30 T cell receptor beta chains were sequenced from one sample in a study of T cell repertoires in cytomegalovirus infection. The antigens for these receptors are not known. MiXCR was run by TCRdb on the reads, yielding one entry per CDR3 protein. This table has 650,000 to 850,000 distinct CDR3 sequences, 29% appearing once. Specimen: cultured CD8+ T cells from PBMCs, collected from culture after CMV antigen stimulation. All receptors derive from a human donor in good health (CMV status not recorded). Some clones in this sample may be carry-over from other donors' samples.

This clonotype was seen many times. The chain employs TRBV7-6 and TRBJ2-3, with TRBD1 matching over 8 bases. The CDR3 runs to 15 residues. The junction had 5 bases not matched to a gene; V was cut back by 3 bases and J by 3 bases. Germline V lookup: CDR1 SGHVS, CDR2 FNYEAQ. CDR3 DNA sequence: TGTGCCAGCAGCTTCCCAGGGGGCTGGACAGATACGCAGTATTTT. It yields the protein CASSFPGGWTDTQYF.

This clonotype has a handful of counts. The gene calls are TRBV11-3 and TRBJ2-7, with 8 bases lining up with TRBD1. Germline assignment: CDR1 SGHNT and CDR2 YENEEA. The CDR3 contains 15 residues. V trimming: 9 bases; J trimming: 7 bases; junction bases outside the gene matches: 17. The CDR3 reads CASPGQGAWGMEQYV. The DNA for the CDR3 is TGTGCCAGTCCAGGTCAGGGGGCCTGGGGTATGGAGCAGTACGTC.

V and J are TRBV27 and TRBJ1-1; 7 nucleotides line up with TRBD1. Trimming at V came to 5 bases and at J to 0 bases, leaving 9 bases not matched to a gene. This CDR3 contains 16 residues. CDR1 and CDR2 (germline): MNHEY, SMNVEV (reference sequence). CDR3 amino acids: CASSPAWDRLNTEAFF. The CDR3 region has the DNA TGTGCCAGCAGTCCGGCCTGGGACAGACTGAACACTGAAGCTTTCTTT.

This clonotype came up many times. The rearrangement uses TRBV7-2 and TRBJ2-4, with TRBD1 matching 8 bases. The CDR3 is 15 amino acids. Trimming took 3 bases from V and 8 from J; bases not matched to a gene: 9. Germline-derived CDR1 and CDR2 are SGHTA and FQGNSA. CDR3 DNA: TGTGCCAGCAGCTTTGTTACAGGGGGATATGACATTCAGTACTTC. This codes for CASSFVTGGYDIQYF.

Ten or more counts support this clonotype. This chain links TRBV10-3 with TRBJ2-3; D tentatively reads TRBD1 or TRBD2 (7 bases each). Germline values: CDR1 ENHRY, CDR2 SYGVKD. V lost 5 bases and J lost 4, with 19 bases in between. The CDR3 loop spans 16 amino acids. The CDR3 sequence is CAISSPGRGRPDTQYF. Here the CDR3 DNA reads TGTGCCATCAGTTCTCCGGGGAGGGGGCGGCCAGATACGCAGTATTTT.

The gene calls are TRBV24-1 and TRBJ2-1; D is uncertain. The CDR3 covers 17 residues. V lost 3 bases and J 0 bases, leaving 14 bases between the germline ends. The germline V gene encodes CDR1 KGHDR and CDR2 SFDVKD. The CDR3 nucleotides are TGTGCCACCAGTGATAAGTCATCGGGTAGCTCCTACAATGAGCAGTTCTTC. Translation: CATSDKSSGSSYNEQFF.

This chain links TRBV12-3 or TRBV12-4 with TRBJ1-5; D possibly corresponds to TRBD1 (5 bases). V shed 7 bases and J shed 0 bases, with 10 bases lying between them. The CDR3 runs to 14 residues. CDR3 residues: CASNTGGSNQPQHF. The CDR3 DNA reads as TGTGCCAGCAATACAGGAGGTAGCAATCAGCCCCAGCATTTT.

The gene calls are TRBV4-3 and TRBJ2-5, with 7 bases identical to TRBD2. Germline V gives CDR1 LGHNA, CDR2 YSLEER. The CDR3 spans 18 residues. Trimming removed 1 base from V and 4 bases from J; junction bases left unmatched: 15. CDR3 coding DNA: TGCGCCAGCAGCCAAGTAGGCCGGGGGGAGGAACTGCGAGAGACCCAGTACTTC. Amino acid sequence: CASSQVGRGEELRETQYF.

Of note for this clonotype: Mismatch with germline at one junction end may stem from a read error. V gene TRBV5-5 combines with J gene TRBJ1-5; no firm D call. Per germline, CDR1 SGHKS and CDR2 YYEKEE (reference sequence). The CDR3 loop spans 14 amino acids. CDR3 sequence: CASSLNVGNQPQHF. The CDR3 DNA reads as TGTGCCAGCAGCTTGAATGTAGGGAATCAACCCCAGCATTTT.

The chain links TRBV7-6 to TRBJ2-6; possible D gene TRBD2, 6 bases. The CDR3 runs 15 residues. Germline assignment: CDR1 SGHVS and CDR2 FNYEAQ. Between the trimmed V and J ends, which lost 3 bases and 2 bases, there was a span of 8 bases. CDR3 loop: CASSLGGTGANVLTF. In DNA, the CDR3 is TGTGCCAGCAGCTTGGGAGGCACTGGGGCCAACGTCCTGACTTTC.

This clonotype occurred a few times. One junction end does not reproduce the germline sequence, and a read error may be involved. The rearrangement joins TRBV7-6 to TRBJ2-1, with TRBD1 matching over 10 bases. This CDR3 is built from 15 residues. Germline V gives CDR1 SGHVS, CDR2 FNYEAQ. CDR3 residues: CASSGRGQGFNEQFF. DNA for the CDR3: TGTGCCAGCAGCGGACGGGGACAGGGGTTCAATGAGCAGTTCTTT.

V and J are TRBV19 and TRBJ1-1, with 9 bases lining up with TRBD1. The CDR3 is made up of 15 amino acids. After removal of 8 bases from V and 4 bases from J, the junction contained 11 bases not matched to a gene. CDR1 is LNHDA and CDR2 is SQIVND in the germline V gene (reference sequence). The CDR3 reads CASSPGQGIFTEAFF. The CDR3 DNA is TGTGCCAGTTCTCCGGGACAGGGAATTTTCACTGAAGCTTTCTTT.

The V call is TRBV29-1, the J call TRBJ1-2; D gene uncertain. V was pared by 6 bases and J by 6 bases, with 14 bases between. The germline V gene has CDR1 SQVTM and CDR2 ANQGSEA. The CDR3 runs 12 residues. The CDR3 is CSVSSRADGYTF. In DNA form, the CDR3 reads TGCAGCGTCAGCAGTCGAGCGGATGGCTACACCTTC.

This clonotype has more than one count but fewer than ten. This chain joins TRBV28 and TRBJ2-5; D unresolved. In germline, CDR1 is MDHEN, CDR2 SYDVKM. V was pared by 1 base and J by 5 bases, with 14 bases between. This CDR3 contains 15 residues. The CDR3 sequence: CASSLLGYLGETQYF. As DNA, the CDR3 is TGTGCCAGCAGTTTATTGGGGTACCTTGGGGAGACCCAGTACTTC.

CDR3 amino acids: CASSLVGASMNTEAFF. The CDR3 DNA reads TGTGCCAGCAGCTTAGTGGGGGCATCTATGAACACTGAAGCTTTCTTT. The rearrangement joins TRBV7-9 to TRBJ1-1, with D possibly TRBD1 on 6 matching bases. V lost 1 base and J 0 bases, leaving 12 bases between the germline ends. CDR3 length equals 16 residues. Looked up from germline, CDR1 is SEHNR and CDR2 is FQNEAQ (reference sequence).

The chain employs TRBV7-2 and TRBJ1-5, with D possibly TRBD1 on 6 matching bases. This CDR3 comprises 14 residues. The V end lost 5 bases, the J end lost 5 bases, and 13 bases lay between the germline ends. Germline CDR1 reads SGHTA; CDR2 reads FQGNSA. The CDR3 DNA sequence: TGTGCCAGCAGCATGGGGGCGTTGGATCAGCCCCAGCATTTT. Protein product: CASSMGALDQPQHF. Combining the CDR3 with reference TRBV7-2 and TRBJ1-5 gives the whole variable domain GAGVSQSPSNKVTEKGKDVELRCDPISGHTALYWYRQSLGQGLEFLIYFQGNSAPDKSGLPSDRFSAERTGGSVSTLTIQRTQQEDSAVYLCASSMGALDQPQHFGDGTRLSIL.

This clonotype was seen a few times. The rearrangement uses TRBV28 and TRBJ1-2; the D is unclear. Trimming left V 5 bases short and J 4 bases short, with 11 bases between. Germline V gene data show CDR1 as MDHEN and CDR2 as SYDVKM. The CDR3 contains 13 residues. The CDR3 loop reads CASSPDPSYGYTF. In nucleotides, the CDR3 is TGTGCCAGCAGTCCGGACCCTAGCTATGGCTACACCTTC.

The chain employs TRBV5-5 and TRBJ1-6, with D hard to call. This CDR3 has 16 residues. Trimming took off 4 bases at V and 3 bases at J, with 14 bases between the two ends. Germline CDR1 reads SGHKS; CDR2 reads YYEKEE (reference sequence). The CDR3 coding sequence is TGTGCCAGCAGCCCTCCGGGGAGCCACTATAATTCACCCCTCCACTTT. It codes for CASSPPGSHYNSPLHF.

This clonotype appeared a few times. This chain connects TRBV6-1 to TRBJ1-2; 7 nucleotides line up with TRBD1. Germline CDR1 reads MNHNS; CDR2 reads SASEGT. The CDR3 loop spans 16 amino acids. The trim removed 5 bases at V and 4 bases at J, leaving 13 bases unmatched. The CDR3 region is CASSPPFLTGPYGYTF. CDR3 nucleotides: TGTGCCAGCAGTCCGCCCTTTTTGACAGGGCCCTATGGCTACACCTTC.

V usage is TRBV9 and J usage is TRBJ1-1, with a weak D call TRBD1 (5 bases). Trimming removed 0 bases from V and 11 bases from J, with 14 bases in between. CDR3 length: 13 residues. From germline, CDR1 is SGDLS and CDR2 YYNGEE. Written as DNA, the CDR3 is TGTGCCAGCAGCGTAGAAGGGGTTCGGGGCGCTTTCTTT. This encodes CASSVEGVRGAFF.

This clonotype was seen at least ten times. For the CDR3, the DNA is TGTGCCAGCAGCTCGGGACAGTATCGCACAGATACGCAGTATTTT. The encoded protein is CASSSGQYRTDTQYF. The rearrangement uses TRBV7-8 and TRBJ2-3; TRBD1 matches 7 bases. Germline V CDR1 and CDR2: SGHVS, FQNEAQ. V lost 4 bases and J lost 1; bases outside the gene matches: 5. The CDR3 loop spans 15 amino acids.

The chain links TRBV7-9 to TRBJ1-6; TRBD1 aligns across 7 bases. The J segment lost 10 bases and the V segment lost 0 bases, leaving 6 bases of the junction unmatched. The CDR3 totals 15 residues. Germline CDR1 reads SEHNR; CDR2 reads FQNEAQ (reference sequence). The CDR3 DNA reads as TGTGCCAGCAGCTTAGCAGGGGGCGCGAGGTCACCCCTCCACTTT. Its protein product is CASSLAGGARSPLHF.

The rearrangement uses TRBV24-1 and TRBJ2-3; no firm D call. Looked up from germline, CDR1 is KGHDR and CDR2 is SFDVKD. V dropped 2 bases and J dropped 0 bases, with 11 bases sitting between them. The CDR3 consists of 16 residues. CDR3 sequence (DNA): TGTGCCACCAGTGATTATAAGGGCCTGAGCACAGATACGCAGTATTTT. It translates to CATSDYKGLSTDTQYF.

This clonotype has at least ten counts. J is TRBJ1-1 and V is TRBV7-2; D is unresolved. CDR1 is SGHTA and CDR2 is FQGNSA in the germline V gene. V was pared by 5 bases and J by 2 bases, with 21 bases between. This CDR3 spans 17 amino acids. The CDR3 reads CASSLRTQWDLNTEAFF. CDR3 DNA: TGTGCCAGCAGCCTTCGAACCCAATGGGATCTAAACACTGAAGCTTTCTTT.

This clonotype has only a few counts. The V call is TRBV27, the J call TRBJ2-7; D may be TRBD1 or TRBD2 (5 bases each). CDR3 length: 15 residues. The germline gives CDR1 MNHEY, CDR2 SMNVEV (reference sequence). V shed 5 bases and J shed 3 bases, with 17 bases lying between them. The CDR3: CASSKTGTQGYEQYF. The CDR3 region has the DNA TGTGCCAGCAGTAAGACCGGGACGCAGGGCTACGAGCAGTACTTC.

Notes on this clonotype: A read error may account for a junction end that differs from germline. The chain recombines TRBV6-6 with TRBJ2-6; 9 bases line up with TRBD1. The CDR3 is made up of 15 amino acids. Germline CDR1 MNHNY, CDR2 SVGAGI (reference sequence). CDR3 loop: CASSDRQGGVNVLTF. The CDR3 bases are TGTGCCAGCAGTGACCGACAGGGGGGGGTCAACGTCCTGACTTTC.

The CDR3 region is CASSTIRDRETEAFF. In DNA, the CDR3 is TGTGCCAGTAGTACGATCCGGGACAGGGAGACTGAAGCTTTCTTT. This rearrangement joins TRBV19 to TRBJ1-1, with 9 bases lining up with TRBD1. Germline lookup yields CDR1 LNHDA and CDR2 SQIVND (reference sequence). The trim removed 4 bases at V and 5 bases at J, leaving 8 bases unmatched. The CDR3 spans 15 residues.

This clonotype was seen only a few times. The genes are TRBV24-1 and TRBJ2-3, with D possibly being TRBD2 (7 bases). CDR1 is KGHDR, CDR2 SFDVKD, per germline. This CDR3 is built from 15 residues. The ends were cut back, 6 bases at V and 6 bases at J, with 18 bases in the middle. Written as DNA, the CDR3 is TGTGCCACCAGTTCTCCGGGGGGCCGGCGGGATACGCAGTATTTT. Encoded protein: CATSSPGGRRDTQYF.

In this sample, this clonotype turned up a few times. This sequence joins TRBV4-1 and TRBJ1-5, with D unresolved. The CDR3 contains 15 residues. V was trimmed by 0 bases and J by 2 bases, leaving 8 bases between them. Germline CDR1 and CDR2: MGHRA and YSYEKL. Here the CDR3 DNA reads TGCGCCAGCAGCCAAGATGGGCAGGGCAATCAGCCCCAGCATTTT. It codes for CASSQDGQGNQPQHF.

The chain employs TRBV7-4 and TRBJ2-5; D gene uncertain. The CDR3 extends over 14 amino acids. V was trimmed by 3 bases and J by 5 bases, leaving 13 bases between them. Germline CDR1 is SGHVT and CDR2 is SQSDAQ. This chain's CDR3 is CASSLDVIRETQYF. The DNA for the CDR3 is TGTGCCAGCAGCTTGGACGTCATTCGCGAGACCCAGTACTTC.